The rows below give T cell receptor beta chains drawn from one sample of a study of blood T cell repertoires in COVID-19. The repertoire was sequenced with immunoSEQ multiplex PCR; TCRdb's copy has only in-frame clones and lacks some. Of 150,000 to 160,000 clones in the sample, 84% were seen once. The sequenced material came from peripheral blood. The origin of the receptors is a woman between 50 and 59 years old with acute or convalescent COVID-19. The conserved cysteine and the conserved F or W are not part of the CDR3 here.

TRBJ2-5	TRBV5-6	ASSLQGASQETQY
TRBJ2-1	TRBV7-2	ASSLGLDPYNEQF
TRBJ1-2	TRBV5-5	ASSDPTNYGYT
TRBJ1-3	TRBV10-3	AISVGDSGSGNTIY
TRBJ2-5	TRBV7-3	ASSFGTSGGVETQY
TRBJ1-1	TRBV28	ASSLGQLLMNTEAF
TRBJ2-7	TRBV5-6	ASSLAGESYEQY
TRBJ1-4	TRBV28	ASSLREREKLF
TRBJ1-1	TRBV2	ASKGGNTEAF
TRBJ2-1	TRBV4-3	ASSQGRLAGGRGFEQF
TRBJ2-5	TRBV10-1	ASSDTGTGQETQY
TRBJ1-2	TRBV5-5	ASNRDRATNYGYT
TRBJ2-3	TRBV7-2	ASSLASLTQY
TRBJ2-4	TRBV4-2	ASSQDFGQGKNIQY
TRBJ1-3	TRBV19	ATARRAAGNTIY
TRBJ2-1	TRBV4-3	ASSQASLTGYNEQF
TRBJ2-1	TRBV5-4	ASSPPSRGSSYNEQF
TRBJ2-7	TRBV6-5	ASSYSGATTAYEQY
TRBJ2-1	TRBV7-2	ASSSTGARNEQF
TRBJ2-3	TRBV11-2	ASSPLGSGNTDTQY
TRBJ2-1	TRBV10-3	AISEWGLAGIYNEQF
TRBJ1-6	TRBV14	ASSRPGNSPLH
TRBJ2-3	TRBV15	ATSRDSGTDTQY
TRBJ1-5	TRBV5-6	ASSLSGAVYSNQPQH
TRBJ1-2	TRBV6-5	ASSYDGVRGYGYT
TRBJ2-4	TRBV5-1	ASSSGLGNKNIQY
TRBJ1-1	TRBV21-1	ASSKAWRGGDTEAF
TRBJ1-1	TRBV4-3	ASSLTGTTEAF
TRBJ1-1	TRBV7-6	ASSLYEDTEAF
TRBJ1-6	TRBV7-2	ASSPTGVGSPLH